The clone carrying this T cell receptor beta chain has ten or more counts. CDR1 and CDR2 (germline): DFQATT, SNEGSKA (reference sequence). The CDR3 totals 13 residues. V was cut by 7 bases and J by 2 bases, with 14 bases left in between. These patients, aged 18 to 65, had recently diagnosed hyperthyroidism lasting under 2 months. These data originate in a study of T cells in Graves' hyperthyroidism and ophthalmopathy. Study-level information: Peripheral blood specimens were obtained at initial diagnosis, prior to any treatment.

Amplified TCR beta CDR3 regions came from RNA transcripts. Researchers ran a first-round RT-PCR on the TCR CDR3 using the HTBI primer set. Each CDR3 protein is one row after TCRdb ran MiXCR on the multiplex PCR reads. The sample has 350,000 to 500,000 distinct CDR3 sequences; about 13% are singletons. This sequence joins TRBV20-1 and TRBJ2-5, with D possibly TRBD2 on 6 matching bases. This receptor was obtained from a woman aged 18-35 years with Graves' hyperthyroidism. Sequencing was carried out using blood. The CDR3 nucleotides are TGCAGTGTCCCTAGCGAAAATCAAGAGACCCAGTACTTC. Its protein product is CSVPSENQETQYF.